This T cell receptor (beta chain) was recovered during a study of cytomegalovirus exposure and HLA in healthy donors. This PCR relied on a set of 60 Vbeta primers and 13 Jbeta primers. In the source study's methods: An analysis performed later counted about 80 million unique TCR beta chains (approximately 12 million of them shared). The data were produced by immunoSEQ multiplex PCR, yet TCRdb's version contains in-frame clones alone and is incomplete. V, J and clone size are those of that table, while D and trimming were read from the DNA. This sample carries about 180,000 clones, approximately 80% of them seen once, and the ten largest clones take around 1.6%. Remarks on this clone: Antigen specificity is unknown.

Germline lookup yields CDR1 LNHDA and CDR2 SQIVND (reference sequence). Between the trimmed V and J ends, which lost 8 bases and 4 bases, there was a span of 29 bases. There are 18 residues in the CDR3. Broader study findings: There were several of the most significant clusters that appeared linked to common viral pathogens in a later analysis.

The sequencing sample was made of PBMCs. The clonotype originates from a man in his late teens or twenties in good health and CMV-seronegative. V and J are TRBV19 and TRBJ1-2; tentative D call: TRBD1 (6 bases). CDR3 region: CASRTTGIPLAVFYGYTF. Written as DNA, the CDR3 is TGTGCCAGTCGCACTACAGGGATACCCCTCGCGGTATTCTATGGCTACACCTTC. The full variable domain, in which reference TRBV19 and TRBJ1-2 provide the parts outside the CDR3, is DGGITQSPKYLFRKEGQNVTLSCEQNLNHDAMYWYRQDPGQGLRLIYYSQIVNDFQKGDIAEGYSVSREKKESFPLTVTSAQKNPTAFYLCASRTTGIPLAVFYGYTFGSGTRLTVV.